This record concerns one T cell receptor beta chain sequence. The V gene's germline CDR1 is SGHAT and CDR2 FQNNGV. V was clipped by 5 bases and J by 1 base; unmatched bases: 11. The CDR3 extends over 16 amino acids. The source of the sample is a study of blood T cell repertoires in COVID-19. Study at large: Sites across the United States, Italy and Spain contributed samples from acute and convalescent COVID-19. PBMCs, B-cell-depleted T cells, or T cells provided the cDNA or gDNA that made up the material.

Participants were aged about 18 to 100 years from 20 to 30 US areas. Methods used by the authors: The authors estimated nucleated cell counts from reference gene primer amplification. Sequenced by immunoSEQ multiplex PCR; TCRdb stores in-frame clones only, minus some. Clonal size and the V and J genes are those of that table, whereas D and trimming came from the DNA. The sample holds a few hundred thousand clones, just over 85% seen once. The clonotype was recovered from a woman aged 35 to 49 with acute COVID-19. The sequencing input was PBMCs or T cells enriched from blood (not recorded which). The chain has TRBV11-2 and TRBJ2-7, with 7 bases fitting TRBD2. CDR3 sequence: CASSGGARGNSYEQYF. The DNA for the CDR3 is TGTGCCAGCAGCGGTGGGGCGCGGGGGAATTCCTACGAGCAGTACTTC.